This TCR beta chain was documented in a study of T-cell reconstitution after alpha-beta-depleted transplantation in children. Study results and limitations: In patients about two months after transplant, alpha-beta T cells reportedly arose from several hundred expanded graft clones. Where some patients showed high TCRbeta diversity at day 60, it came from recipient T cells and thymic progenitors that had survived. It was newly produced T cells that mostly accounted for T-cell counts and diversity one year after transplant.

This clonotype was detected many times. The target antigen is unknown. Molecular barcoding with unique molecular identifiers was used for the TCRbeta library. TCRdb re-analysed the PCR reads in MiXCR, keeping a single row per CDR3 protein. The sample carries a few hundred thousand distinct CDR3 sequences, around 7.3% recorded once. The germline V gene has CDR1 SGHTA and CDR2 FQGNSA. V was pared by 2 bases and J by 8 bases, with 6 bases of the junction left unmatched. CDR3 length: 15 amino acids. The source is a female patient aged 2-10 years who had a stem cell transplant for Fanconi anemia, so the T cells may come from the graft donor. This chain joins TRBV7-2 and TRBJ2-1; 10 bases agree with TRBD1. The specimen was peripheral blood, collected 360 days after TCRalphabeta/CD19-depleted stem cell transplant. This CDR3 is CASSLTGTGVHEQFF. The CDR3 region has the DNA TGTGCCAGCAGCTTAACCGGGACAGGGGTACATGAGCAGTTCTTC.